A single T cell receptor beta chain is shown here with its context. Its specificity is unknown. The data belong to a study of cytomegalovirus exposure and HLA in healthy donors. The study's findings and limits: Evidence from a later analysis indicated that most CMV-associated TCR beta chains looked HLA-restricted. Altogether, some 170 TCR beta chains were recorded as cytomegalovirus-associated.

With V trimmed by 8 bases and J by 7 bases, 11 bases remained unmatched. CDR1 is SNHLY, CDR2 FYNNEI, per germline. This CDR3 contains 14 residues. PCR primers comprised 60 Vbeta and 13 Jbeta primers. Repertoires were generated with immunoSEQ multiplex PCR, while TCRdb's copy carries only in-frame clones and drops some. The table records about 120,000 clones, roughly 65% of them present only once. The specimen sequenced was PBMCs. The chain combines TRBV2 with TRBJ1-5; 7 bases are a match to TRBD1. This receptor was obtained from a man aged 35-49 years in good health and CMV-seropositive. The CDR3, as DNA: TGTGCCAGCTTGGCAGGGGGAAGAGGGCAGCCCCAGCATTTT. It codes for CASLAGGRGQPQHF.